This TCR beta chain was sequenced during a study of post-analysis software for immune sequencing data. The wider study: Secondary progressive, relapsing-remitting and progressive-relapsing multiple sclerosis were among the included disease courses. Overall study findings and caveats: F-measure co-clustering was strong for batch-matched samples. TRBV5-6, TRBV5-1 and TRBV20-1 were among several TRBV segments more frequent in patients than controls.

Presence of unique molecular identifiers characterized the TCR beta cDNA libraries. From the PCR reads, TCRdb called clonotypes with MiXCR, one entry per CDR3 protein. Found here are 750,000 to 950,000 distinct CDR3 sequences, 53% of them singletons; the top ten hold around 4.5%. About this clonotype: Its target is not known.

Unmatched junction bases numbered 4, after V lost 5 bases and J lost 7 bases. The V gene's germline CDR1 is SGDLS and CDR2 YYNGEE. CDR3 length equals 13 residues. Sequences were obtained from blood. The rearrangement uses TRBV9 and TRBJ2-1; 9 bases are shared with TRBD1. The TCR sequence derives from a girl aged 10 to 17 with multiple sclerosis. The CDR3 sequence: CASSTGGWNEQFF. DNA of the CDR3: TGTGCCAGCAGTACAGGGGGCTGGAATGAGCAGTTCTTC.